Following are 18 T cell receptor beta chains from one sample sequenced in a study of identical twins. TCRdb reanalysed the 5' RACE reads using MiXCR and keeps one entry per CDR3 protein. Found here are fewer than 250,000 distinct CDR3 sequences, 6% to 8.5% of them singletons; the top ten hold under 6.5%. These data were also filed under a second study, of yellow fever vaccine responses in identical twins.

The specimen sequenced was CD8+ T cells sorted from blood. All receptors come from a woman aged 18-29 years in good health.

This clonotype was recorded a few times. The rearrangement links TRBV7-7 to TRBJ2-7; D possibly matches TRBD1 or TRBD2 (5 bases each). The V and J ends lost 6 bases and 6 bases respectively, with 15 bases between them. Germline CDR1 SSHAT, CDR2 FNYEAQ (reference sequence). This CDR3 is built from 13 residues. CDR3 loop: CASSPGPLGEQYF. CDR3 in DNA: TGTGCCAGCAGTCCGGGACCTCTAGGCGAGCAGTACTTC.

CDR3 in amino acids: CASGQGTGALNEQFF. Here the CDR3 DNA reads TGTGCCAGCGGCCAGGGAACGGGGGCCCTCAATGAGCAGTTCTTC. The chain is built from TRBV6-2 or TRBV6-3 and TRBJ2-1; perhaps D is TRBD1 or TRBD2 (6 bases each). CDR3 size: 15 residues. Germline loops: CDR1 MNHEY, CDR2 SVGEGT. Trimming stripped 8 bases from V and 6 bases from J, with 20 bases between.

The table lists this clonotype with a few counts. The chain links TRBV20-1 to TRBJ2-3; a possible D gene is TRBD2 (5 bases). The V gene's germline CDR1 is DFQATT and CDR2 SNEGSKA (reference sequence). The ends were cut back, 6 bases at V and 2 bases at J, with 12 bases in the middle. The CDR3 consists of 13 residues. CDR3 in DNA: TGCAGTGCCGTTAGCGAGAACACAGATACGCAGTATTTT. Protein sequence: CSAVSENTDTQYF.

This chain joins TRBV6-2 or TRBV6-3 and TRBJ2-7; D is perhaps TRBD2 (5 bases). Trimming took off 0 bases at V and 3 bases at J, with 15 bases between the two ends. Looked up from germline, CDR1 is MNHEY and CDR2 is SVGEGT. The CDR3 totals 16 residues. The CDR3 region has the DNA TGTGCCAGCAGTTACTCACTTACAAAGGGAGACTACGAGCAGTACGTC. Amino acid sequence: CASSYSLTKGDYEQYV.

The J gene is TRBJ2-1, the V gene TRBV29-1; a possible D gene is TRBD2 (7 bases). The CDR3 extends over 14 amino acids. Germline loops: CDR1 SQVTM, CDR2 ANQGSEA. V was pared by 7 bases and J by 0 bases, with 13 bases between. The CDR3 sequence is CSGWGGLSYNEQFF. In nucleotides, the CDR3 is TGCAGCGGGTGGGGGGGCCTCTCCTACAATGAGCAGTTCTTC.

In nucleotides, the CDR3 is TGTGCCAGCAGTTACTCACAGGGGGCTTATAATTCACCCCTCCACTTT. Translated: CASSYSQGAYNSPLHF. The V and J genes are TRBV6-5 and TRBJ1-6, with 9 nucleotides matching TRBD1. The CDR3 runs 16 residues. After removal of 0 bases from V and 4 bases from J, the junction contained 1 base not matched to a gene. Germline V gene data show CDR1 as MNHEY and CDR2 as SVGAGI.

The sample holds a few counts of this clonotype. The chain joins TRBV7-8 to TRBJ2-5; 10 nucleotides line up with TRBD2. The V segment lost 4 bases and the J segment 4 bases; nucleotides outside the gene matches: 15. The CDR3 is 18 residues long. From germline, CDR1 is SGHVS and CDR2 FQNEAQ. The CDR3 nucleotides are TGTGCCAGCAGCTCGCACCCGGGGCTAGCGGGAGAGGTAGAGACCCAGTACTTC. Translating it yields CASSSHPGLAGEVETQYF.

The chain is built from TRBV10-1 and TRBJ2-1; D gene unclear. The CDR3 has 13 residues. Germline V gene sequence: CDR1 WNHNN, CDR2 SYGVQD (reference sequence). V was shortened by 0 bases and J by 9 bases, with 9 bases between the two germline ends. CDR3 sequence (DNA): TGCGCCAGCAGTGAGTCCTTAGCCGTTGAGCAGTTCTTC. Translation: CASSESLAVEQFF.

This clonotype has more than one count but fewer than ten. The CDR3 DNA sequence: TGTGCCAGCAGCCAAGAGGGACAGGGGGTTCGGGAAGAGACCCAGTACTTC. It translates to CASSQEGQGVREETQYF. The chain uses TRBV14 and TRBJ2-5; 11 bases are a match to TRBD1. CDR3 length: 17 amino acids. With V trimmed by 0 bases and J by 3 bases, 6 bases remained unmatched. Germline-derived CDR1 and CDR2 are SGHDN and FVKESK.

The rearrangement uses TRBV5-1 and TRBJ2-1; weak D call: TRBD1 (5 bases). V dropped 3 bases and J dropped 3 bases, with 13 bases sitting between them. CDR1 is SGHRS, CDR2 YFSETQ, per germline. The CDR3 runs 15 residues. For the CDR3, the DNA is TGCGCCAGCAGCTCGCAGGGCACGCTCTACAATGAGCAGTTCTTC. It translates to CASSSQGTLYNEQFF.

As concerns this clonotype: The junction departs from the called germline gene at one end, perhaps through a read error. The gene calls are TRBV20-1 and TRBJ2-3; 10 nucleotides match TRBD2. Looked up from germline, CDR1 is DFQATT and CDR2 is SNEGSKA (reference sequence). CDR3 length equals 18 residues. CDR3 residues: CCARGGLAGAQSTDTQYF. The CDR3 DNA sequence: TGCTGTGCTAGAGGCGGGCTAGCGGGGGCCCAGAGCACAGATACGCAGTATTTT.

V usage is TRBV27 and J usage is TRBJ1-6; D gene unclear. Germline CDR1 MNHEY, CDR2 SMNVEV (reference sequence). This CDR3 is built from 15 residues. V shed 3 bases and J shed 9 bases, with 15 bases lying between them. As DNA, the CDR3 is TGTGCCAGCAGTTTCCGCCATACCGAAGGTTCACCCCTCCACTTT. This codes for CASSFRHTEGSPLHF.

The chain employs TRBV20-1 and TRBJ1-5, with D maybe TRBD1 (5 bases). Trimming pared 5 bases from V and 0 bases from J, leaving 14 bases between. Germline V gene sequence: CDR1 DFQATT, CDR2 SNEGSKA (reference sequence). The length of the CDR3 is 15 residues. This CDR3 reads CSAADSPSSNQPQHF. The CDR3 nucleotides are TGCAGTGCTGCAGACAGTCCCTCTAGCAATCAGCCCCAGCATTTT.

CDR3 amino acids: CASTHSGQASYEQYF. The CDR3 nucleotides are TGTGCCAGCACCCATTCTGGACAGGCCTCCTACGAGCAGTACTTC. The V and J genes are TRBV7-8 and TRBJ2-7; TRBD1 matches 7 bases. The CDR3 contains 15 residues. V lost 7 bases to trimming and J lost 0 bases; unmatched junction nucleotides: 9. Germline-derived CDR1 and CDR2 are SGHVS and FQNEAQ.

There are many counts of this clonotype. An end of the junction differs from the germline gene, which may be a read error. The chain links TRBV4-2 to TRBJ2-5; maybe TRBD2 (5 bases). This CDR3 has 14 residues. Germline CDR1 is LGHNA and CDR2 is YNFKEQ. The CDR3, as DNA: TGTGCCAGCAGCAAAGAGGGCGTTCAAGAGACCCAGTACTTC. Its translation is CASSKEGVQETQYF.

This clonotype has only a few counts. V gene TRBV4-1 combines with J gene TRBJ2-2; no clear D. Germline CDR1 is MGHRA and CDR2 is YSYEKL. The length of the CDR3 is 16 residues. Trimming left V 1 base short and J 1 base short, with 10 bases between. CDR3 residues: CASSQVVARNTGELFF. DNA of the CDR3: TGCGCCAGCAGCCAAGTTGTCGCGAGGAACACCGGGGAGCTGTTTTTT.

The chain joins TRBV16 to TRBJ1-2; D not resolved. Deletions cut 4 bases from V and 7 bases from J, with 13 bases between. The CDR3 is 13 residues long. The germline gives CDR1 KGHSY, CDR2 FQNENV. CDR3 coding DNA: TGTGCCAGCAGCCCCTCGGTGGGATTTGGCTACACCTTC. Protein product: CASSPSVGFGYTF.

This clonotype was detected a few times. The chain combines TRBV7-9 with TRBJ2-1; 8 bases align to TRBD2. Germline V CDR1 and CDR2: SEHNR, FQNEAQ (reference sequence). The J segment lost 16 bases and the V segment lost 3 bases, leaving 17 bases of the junction unmatched. The CDR3 has 15 residues. CDR3 sequence (DNA): TGTGCCAGCAGCTTCCGGGAGGGCTCGGAAAATGATCTCTTCTTC. This codes for CASSFREGSENDLFF.